This TCR beta chain was captured in a study of T cell changes during pregnancy in multiple sclerosis. Ten or more counts support this clone. The CDR3 is made up of 16 amino acids. From germline, CDR1 is MNHNS and CDR2 SASEGT. V lost 0 bases and J lost 3, with 13 bases in between. Sequencing used immunoSEQ multiplex PCR; TCRdb keeps in-frame clones, though not all of them. The table includes tens of thousands of clones, roughly 93% detected once. The input for sequencing was peripheral blood, taken in the third trimester of pregnancy. This sequence originates from a female donor with multiple sclerosis, enrolled in a pregnancy study. V usage is TRBV6-1 and J usage is TRBJ2-3; D may be TRBD1 (7 bases). The CDR3 nucleotides read TGTGCCAGCAGTGAAGCGATCCAGGGGGGAACAGATACGCAGTATTTT. Its protein is CASSEAIQGGTDTQYF.